Listed here are 10 T cell receptor beta chains from one sample, sequenced in a study of T cell repertoires in cytomegalovirus infection. Their cognate antigens are unknown. One entry per CDR3 protein results from TCRdb running MiXCR on the reads. The sample includes 90,000 to 120,000 distinct CDR3 sequences, under 50% of them seen just once. The sequenced sample was CD8+ T cells from cultured PBMCs, obtained from culture after CMV antigen stimulation. The origin of the receptors is a human donor in good health (CMV status not recorded). Some clones in this sample may be carry-over from other donors' samples.

This clonotype was counted many times. The chain is built from TRBV7-8 and TRBJ1-1; D perhaps matches TRBD1 (5 bases). Per the germline V gene, CDR1 is SGHVS and CDR2 is FQNEAQ. The CDR3 is 15 residues long. V lost 2 bases and J lost 2, with 12 bases in between. The CDR3 sequence: CASSLFFDRNTEAFF. The DNA of the CDR3 is TGTGCCAGCAGCTTATTTTTTGACAGAAACACTGAAGCTTTCTTT.

V usage is TRBV7-6 and J usage is TRBJ1-1; D perhaps matches TRBD1 (5 bases). Trimming pared 7 bases from V and 3 bases from J, leaving 12 bases between. The CDR3 length is 13 residues. Per germline, CDR1 SGHVS and CDR2 FNYEAQ. Written as DNA, the CDR3 is TGTGCCAGCAAGGCAGGGTGGTACACTGAAGCTTTCTTT. This sequence encodes CASKAGWYTEAFF.

The CDR3: CASASGGGNEQFF. CDR3 DNA sequence: TGTGCCAGTGCTAGTGGGGGGGGCAATGAGCAGTTCTTC. The V and J genes are TRBV19 and TRBJ2-1, with TRBD2 identical over 7 bases. Germline CDR1 LNHDA, CDR2 SQIVND (reference sequence). Trimming removed 8 bases from V and 6 bases from J; junction bases left unmatched: 7. This CDR3 region has 13 residues.

The rearrangement uses TRBV2 and TRBJ2-7; D is unclear. The V gene's germline CDR1 is SNHLY and CDR2 FYNNEI. V shed 2 bases and J shed 1 base, with 3 bases lying between them. This CDR3 has 12 residues. CDR3 protein: CASSERSYEQYF. The CDR3, as DNA: TGTGCCAGCAGTGAACGTTCCTACGAGCAGTACTTC.

The chain combines TRBV19 with TRBJ1-3; TRBD1 matches at 7 bases. CDR3 length: 14 residues. V lost 5 bases, J lost 2 bases, and 3 bases stayed unmatched. Germline CDR1 and CDR2: LNHDA and SQIVND (reference sequence). The CDR3 here is CASSFGTAGNTIYF. CDR3 sequence (DNA): TGTGCCAGTAGTTTCGGGACAGCTGGAAACACCATATATTTT.

This clonotype was observed many times. This CDR3 is CASSILGQGRFGSYNEQFF. CDR3 nucleotides: TGTGCCAGCAGCATTCTGGGACAGGGGAGATTTGGGTCCTACAATGAGCAGTTCTTC. This chain uses TRBV5-6 with TRBJ2-1, with TRBD1 matching 10 bases. CDR1 is SGHDT, CDR2 YYEEEE, per germline. This CDR3 has 19 residues. The J segment lost 1 base and the V segment lost 4 bases, leaving 14 bases of the junction unmatched.

This clonotype was found a few times. The chain joins TRBV25-1 to TRBJ1-1; no clear D gene. V lost 4 bases and J lost 6, with 12 bases in between. CDR1 MGHDK and CDR2 SYGVNS come from the germline V gene. This CDR3 spans 13 amino acids. The CDR3 DNA reads TGTGCCAGCAGTGGGGGATTTGATGCTGAAGCTTTCTTT. Its translation is CASSGGFDAEAFF. Full variable domain (missing parts from reference TRBV25-1 and TRBJ1-1): EADIYQTPRYLVIGTGKKITLECSQTMGHDKMYWYQQDPGMELHLIHYSYGVNSTEKGDLSSESTVSRIRTEHFPLTLESARPSHTSQYLCASSGGFDAEAFFGQGTRLTVV.

The chain employs TRBV29-1 and TRBJ2-1; 8 bases match TRBD1. Germline CDR1 reads SQVTM; CDR2 reads ANQGSEA. CDR3 length: 16 residues. V was clipped by 1 base and J by 8 bases; unmatched bases: 13. The CDR3 sequence is CSVEGLPGQGSYEQFF. CDR3 DNA: TGCAGCGTTGAAGGCCTCCCCGGACAGGGCTCGTATGAGCAGTTCTTC.

The genes are TRBV12-3 or TRBV12-4 and TRBJ2-7; D remains ambiguous. Trimming removed 6 bases at V and 2 bases at J, with 8 bases between. The CDR3 covers 12 residues. CDR3 in amino acids: CASRKDAYEQYF. The DNA of the CDR3 is TGTGCCAGCAGGAAAGACGCCTACGAGCAGTACTTC.

This clonotype has a count of ten or more. This chain uses TRBV5-4 with TRBJ2-3; D unclear. Trimming took 1 base from V and 0 from J, leaving 9 bases between them. The CDR3 totals 15 residues. CDR1 is SGHNT and CDR2 is YYREEE in the germline V gene (reference sequence). The CDR3 coding sequence is TGTGCCAGCAGCTTGCTGCAGTCTAGCACAGATACGCAGTATTTT. It is translated as CASSLLQSSTDTQYF.